These T cell receptor beta chains were read from a single sample in a study of post-analysis software for immune sequencing data. Via MiXCR, TCRdb re-called the PCR reads, giving one row per CDR3 protein. Here the sample spans 450,000 to 700,000 distinct CDR3 sequences, around 47% being singletons. The sequenced sample was blood. Receptor source: a girl aged 5 to 17 with multiple sclerosis. The CDR3 runs from the conserved cysteine through the conserved F or W. The D gene is left open where the match is weak. The size entry is marked missing in some rows and otherwise reads once, few, many or a size class.

CASTQAGTRREGGYTF,TGTGCCAGCACCCAAGCCGGGACGAGGAGGGAAGGTGGCTACACCTTC,few,TRBJ1-2,.,TRBV4-2
CASSLDRVSRHGYTF,TGTGCCAGCAGCTTAGACAGGGTTTCGCGGCATGGCTACACCTTC,few,TRBJ1-2,.,TRBV7-2
CSAPGYTGSYNEQFF,TGCAGTGCCCCGGGGTACACGGGCTCCTACAATGAGCAGTTCTTC,few,TRBJ2-1,.,TRBV20-1
CASSKQGLIGEKLFF,TGTGCCAGCAGTAAACAGGGTCTAATCGGTGAAAAACTGTTTTTT,.,TRBJ1-4,.,TRBV27
CASSLWGATSPLHF,TGTGCCAGCAGTTTGTGGGGGGCTACCTCACCCCTCCACTTT,few,TRBJ1-6,.,TRBV12-3/TRBV12-4
CASRDLSNSPLHF,TGTGCCAGCAGGGACCTAAGCAATTCACCCCTCCACTTT,few,TRBJ1-6,.,TRBV12-3/TRBV12-4
CASSPISLGSSYEQYF,TGTGCCAGCAGTCCGATAAGCCTTGGGAGCTCCTACGAGCAGTACTTC,few,TRBJ2-7,.,TRBV12-3/TRBV12-4
CSARAPENYGYTF,TGCAGTGCTAGGGCCCCCGAAAACTATGGCTACACCTTC,.,TRBJ1-2,.,TRBV20-1
CASSFPGTGVTDTQYF,TGCGCCAGCAGCTTCCCCGGGACAGGGGTCACAGATACGCAGTATTTT,.,TRBJ2-3,TRBD1,TRBV5-1
CAISEPGTNDNSPLHF,TGTGCCATCAGTGAACCGGGGACAAACGACAATTCGCCCCTCCACTTT,few,TRBJ1-6,.,TRBV10-3
CASSADSLSSYEQYF,TGTGCCAGCTCCGCGGACAGCCTGAGCTCCTACGAGCAGTACTTC,.,TRBJ2-7,.,TRBV18
CASSSGTGPLPPLHF,TGCGCCAGCAGCAGCGGGACAGGGCCTCTTCCACCCCTCCACTTT,.,TRBJ1-6,TRBD1,TRBV5-1
CASSESNIPSDEQYF,TGCGCCAGCAGTGAGTCAAACATTCCGAGCGACGAGCAGTACTTC,few,TRBJ2-7,.,TRBV10-1
CATSGVVETQYF,TGTGCCACCAGTGGAGTTGTCGAGACCCAGTACTTC,.,TRBJ2-5,.,TRBV24-1
CASRSGGNYGYTF,TGTGCCAGCAGGTCCGGGGGTAACTATGGCTACACCTTC,once,TRBJ1-2,.,TRBV12-3/TRBV12-4
CASSTDREEPQHF,TGTGCCAGCAGCACGGACAGGGAAGAGCCCCAGCATTTT,.,TRBJ1-5,TRBD1,TRBV12-3/TRBV12-4
CASTIAGPYEQYF,TGTGCCAGCACCATAGCGGGGCCCTACGAGCAGTACTTC,few,TRBJ2-7,TRBD2,TRBV12-3/TRBV12-4
CASSSSGTLSYEQYF,TGTGCCAGCAGCTCTAGCGGGACCCTCTCCTACGAGCAGTACTTC,.,TRBJ2-7,TRBD2,TRBV11-3
CASSYPPDADTQYF,TGCGCCAGCAGCTACCCACCGGACGCAGATACGCAGTATTTT,.,TRBJ2-3,.,TRBV5-1
CASSLDGGAAPAFF,TGTGCCAGCAGTTTAGATGGGGGCGCGGCACCAGCTTTCTTT,once,TRBJ1-1,.,TRBV7-2
CASSPTGLTFPYF,TGTGCCAGCAGTCCGACAGGGTTGACTTTTCCGTACTTC,.,TRBJ2-7,TRBD1,TRBV12-3/TRBV12-4
CASAPLGSGFYNEQFF,TGCGCCAGCGCCCCCTTGGGTAGCGGATTCTACAATGAGCAGTTCTTC,few,TRBJ2-1,.,TRBV5-1
CASSQVLVLSGPRGEQFF,TGTGCCAGCAGCCAAGTTTTGGTGCTTAGCGGGCCGAGGGGTGAGCAGTTCTTC,.,TRBJ2-1,TRBD2,TRBV3-1
CASSARWADTQYF,TGTGCCAGCAGCGCCCGTTGGGCAGATACGCAGTATTTT,.,TRBJ2-3,.,TRBV7-2
CASSQASGNGETQYF,TGTGCCAGCAGCCAAGCGAGCGGCAATGGGGAGACCCAGTACTTC,.,TRBJ2-5,.,TRBV4-2
CASSVSRAGTDTQYF,TGTGCCAGCAGTGTAAGTCGAGCGGGGACAGATACGCAGTATTTT,few,TRBJ2-3,TRBD2,TRBV5-5
CATSDGTSGSWYTQYF,TGTGCCACCAGTGACGGGACTAGCGGGAGTTGGTATACGCAGTATTTT,few,TRBJ2-3,TRBD2,TRBV24-1
CSFARGVTEAFF,TGCAGCTTTGCCCGGGGGGTTACTGAAGCTTTCTTT,.,TRBJ1-1,.,TRBV29-1
CASSRGTSTDTQYF,TGCGCCAGCAGCCGGGGGACTAGCACAGATACGCAGTATTTT,.,TRBJ2-3,.,TRBV5-1
CATLRQDTEAFF,TGTGCCACCCTTCGGCAGGACACTGAAGCTTTCTTT,.,TRBJ1-1,.,TRBV13
CGVIEDNSYEQYF,TGCGGGGTCATAGAGGACAACTCCTACGAGCAGTACTTC,.,TRBJ2-7,.,TRBV29-1
CASSQGALSYEQYF,TGCGCCAGCAGCCAGGGGGCCCTCTCCTACGAGCAGTACTTC,.,TRBJ2-7,TRBD1,TRBV5-1
CASSDPRETQYF,TGTGCCAGCAGCGATCCCAGGGAGACCCAGTACTTC,.,TRBJ2-5,.,TRBV5-6
CASSSPAGVSYEQYF,TGTGCCAGCAGTTCCCCGGCGGGGGTCTCCTACGAGCAGTACTTC,.,TRBJ2-7,TRBD2,TRBV6-5
CASSLAPWETQYF,TGTGCCAGCAGTTTAGCCCCATGGGAGACCCAGTACTTC,few,TRBJ2-5,.,TRBV27
CASSLEGQGIRNEQFF,TGCGCCAGCAGCTTGGAGGGACAGGGGATCAGGAATGAGCAGTTCTTC,.,TRBJ2-1,TRBD1,TRBV5-1
CASTAAGTNYGYTF,TGTGCCAGCACGGCGGCAGGGACTAACTATGGCTACACCTTC,.,TRBJ1-2,.,TRBV6-2/TRBV6-3
CASTRTGGGNEQFF,TGTGCCAGCACCAGGACAGGGGGAGGGAATGAGCAGTTCTTC,.,TRBJ2-1,TRBD1,TRBV11-3
CASSSRQGSVYNEQFF,TGTGCCAGCAGCTCACGACAGGGCAGTGTCTACAATGAGCAGTTCTTC,few,TRBJ2-1,TRBD1,TRBV7-9
CASSQDRGEQFF,TGTGCCAGCAGCCAAGATCGGGGGGAGCAGTTCTTC,.,TRBJ2-1,.,TRBV3-1
CAISEPRDRGTDTQYF,TGTGCCATCAGTGAGCCCCGGGACAGGGGGACAGATACGCAGTATTTT,.,TRBJ2-3,TRBD1,TRBV10-3
CASSQGGGPYEQYF,TGTGCCAGCAGCCAGGGAGGTGGCCCCTACGAGCAGTACTTC,few,TRBJ2-7,.,TRBV4-2
CSVMTSANSYEKLFF,TGCAGCGTTATGACATCCGCTAATTCCTATGAAAAACTGTTTTTT,.,TRBJ1-4,.,TRBV29-1
CASSLNLNEQFF,TGTGCCAGCAGTTTAAACCTGAATGAGCAGTTCTTC,.,TRBJ2-1,.,TRBV12-3/TRBV12-4
CSVTGDESYEQYF,TGCAGCGTTACAGGAGATGAGTCCTACGAGCAGTACTTC,few,TRBJ2-7,.,TRBV29-1
CASSRLLGGAGTDTQYF,TGTGCCAGCAGCCGCCTGTTAGGGGGCGCCGGCACAGATACGCAGTATTTT,.,TRBJ2-3,TRBD1,TRBV12-3/TRBV12-4
CAISGRVEGQETQYF,TGTGCCATCAGTGGAAGAGTGGAGGGCCAAGAGACCCAGTACTTC,once,TRBJ2-5,.,TRBV10-3
CASSYTGTSLSGTDTQYF,TGTGCCAGCAGCTACACCGGGACTAGTCTGTCGGGCACAGATACGCAGTATTTT,.,TRBJ2-3,TRBD2,TRBV7-3
CASSQATGRGIQYF,TGTGCCAGCAGCCAAGCCACCGGCCGTGGCATTCAGTACTTC,few,TRBJ2-4,.,TRBV3-1
CSARSGLVKTQYF,TGCAGTGCTAGATCGGGACTAGTAAAGACCCAGTACTTC,few,TRBJ2-5,TRBD2,TRBV20-1
CASTLAGGPLNEQFF,TGTGCCAGCACCCTAGCGGGAGGGCCTCTAAATGAGCAGTTCTTC,.,TRBJ2-1,TRBD2,TRBV28
CASSFRDRGGEQYF,TGTGCCAGCAGTTTCCGGGACAGGGGAGGCGAGCAGTACTTC,.,TRBJ2-7,TRBD1,TRBV12-3/TRBV12-4
CASLGSSGSQFF,TGCGCCAGTCTCGGCAGTAGCGGGAGCCAGTTCTTC,.,TRBJ2-1,TRBD2,TRBV4-1
CASSQARSGSRETQYF,TGCGCCAGCAGCCAAGCCCGGAGCGGGAGCCGGGAGACCCAGTACTTC,.,TRBJ2-5,TRBD2,TRBV4-1
CASSSIRQEQYF,TGTGCCAGCAGTTCCATTCGTCAAGAGCAGTACTTC,.,TRBJ2-7,.,TRBV12-3/TRBV12-4
CASSLLGDGTYNEQFF,TGCGCCAGCAGCTTATTAGGGGACGGGACCTACAATGAGCAGTTCTTC,once,TRBJ2-1,.,TRBV5-1
CASSLAGNVGDRLNIQYF,TGTGCCAGCAGTTTAGCGGGAAACGTAGGGGACAGGTTAAACATTCAGTACTTC,.,TRBJ2-4,TRBD1,TRBV12-3/TRBV12-4
CASSLAETSGYSYEQYF,TGTGCCAGCAGCTTAGCTGAGACTAGCGGGTACTCCTACGAGCAGTACTTC,.,TRBJ2-7,TRBD2,TRBV7-9
CASRSEAEHEQFF,TGTGCCAGCCGATCGGAGGCGGAACATGAGCAGTTCTTC,.,TRBJ2-1,.,TRBV6-5